One and the same sample provided the 27 T cell receptor beta chains below, sequenced in a study of blood T cell repertoires in COVID-19 (dated by TCRdb to the early 2020s). Library preparation was by the immunoSEQ multiplex PCR assay. TCRdb's version of the immuneACCESS table is confined to in-frame rearrangements and falls short of the full clone set. An unresolved V gene accounts for under half of the shortfall where checked; the remainder is of unknown origin. Present in this sample are about 260,000 clones, 88% of which were seen just once. About 0.7% of the sample is taken by the ten largest. What was sequenced was peripheral blood. The receptors come from a human donor in a cohort sampled during active COVID-19.

This clone is a singleton in its sample. The chain has TRBV9 and TRBJ2-3; 11 bases map to TRBD2. CDR1 SGDLS and CDR2 YYNGEE come from the germline V gene. The CDR3 is 17 residues long. The V gene end was trimmed by 5 bases and the J gene end by 0 bases; junction bases not matched to a gene: 8. The CDR3 bases are TGTGCCAGCAGTGCACTAGCGGGAGATTGGAGCACAGATACGCAGTATTTT. Its translation: CASSALAGDWSTDTQYF.

Only a few counts were recorded for this clone. Here the CDR3 DNA reads TGTGCCAGCAGCCCCGGGGACAGGGAATATGGCAATCAGCCCCAGCATTTT. Translation gives CASSPGDREYGNQPQHF. This sequence joins TRBV11-2 and TRBJ1-5, with TRBD1 matching over 9 bases. The CDR3 sequence is 17 residues long. The V and J ends lost 5 bases and 2 bases, in that order; junction bases with no gene match: 10. Looked up from germline, CDR1 is SGHAT and CDR2 is FQNNGV.

The chain has TRBV6-2 or TRBV6-3 and TRBJ2-1, with 12 nucleotides matching TRBD2. V lost 6 bases, J lost 6 bases, and 6 bases stayed unmatched. Per the germline V gene, CDR1 is MNHEY and CDR2 is SVGEGT. This CDR3 comprises 15 residues. The CDR3: CASSQLAGGFNEQFF. CDR3 in DNA: TGTGCCAGCAGCCAACTAGCGGGAGGTTTCAATGAGCAGTTCTTC.

This chain connects TRBV7-2 to TRBJ2-1; TRBD2 matches at 9 bases. V dropped 4 bases and J dropped 10; count of bases not matched to a gene: 2. Germline assignment: CDR1 SGHTA and CDR2 FQGNSA. This CDR3 is built from 12 residues. CDR3 protein: CASSSLAGEQFF. The CDR3 DNA follows: TGTGCCAGCAGCTCTCTAGCGGGAGAGCAGTTCTTC.

V gene TRBV19 combines with J gene TRBJ2-3, with 7 bases fitting TRBD2. The ends lost 1 base at V and 0 bases at J; junction bases unmatched: 1. Germline-derived CDR1 and CDR2 are LNHDA and SQIVND (reference sequence). The CDR3 has 15 amino acids. The CDR3 DNA follows: TGTGCCAGTAGTATAGGCGGGGGAAGCACAGATACGCAGTATTTT. It translates to CASSIGGGSTDTQYF.

The V and J genes are TRBV7-2 and TRBJ1-2; D might be TRBD1 (5 bases). The ends were cut back, 11 bases at V and 5 bases at J, with 18 bases in the middle. Germline loops: CDR1 SGHTA, CDR2 FQGNSA. The CDR3 totals 13 residues. CDR3 nucleotides: TGTGCCGGCGGGGAGCGTTGGGGGTATGGCTACACCTTC. It specifies CAGGERWGYGYTF.

This chain joins TRBV7-3 and TRBJ2-7, with TRBD2 as a possible D gene (5 bases). Germline-derived CDR1 and CDR2 are SGHTA and FQGTGA. Trimming cost V 4 bases and J 7 bases, with 14 bases left between them. The CDR3 has 13 residues. For the CDR3, the DNA is TGTGCCAGCAGCTCATCGCATCCGGGGGAGCAGTACTTC. It codes for CASSSSHPGEQYF.

V usage is TRBV5-4 and J usage is TRBJ1-1; D not certain. CDR1 SGHNT and CDR2 YYREEE come from the germline V gene (reference sequence). The CDR3 extends over 14 amino acids. With 5 bases removed from V and 1 base from J, the gap between germline ends came to 12 bases. CDR3 in DNA: TGTGCCAGCAGGGAAGACTTAAGGAACACTGAAGCTTTCTTT. Translating it yields CASREDLRNTEAFF.

This chain uses TRBV9 with TRBJ2-7, with 11 bases matching TRBD2. Germline loops: CDR1 SGDLS, CDR2 YYNGEE. The V and J ends lost 0 bases and 3 bases, in that order; junction bases with no gene match: 5. This CDR3 is 16 amino acids long. CDR3 residues: CASSVGGTSGNYEQYF. The CDR3 bases are TGTGCCAGCAGCGTAGGGGGGACTAGCGGTAACTACGAGCAGTACTTC.

V gene TRBV2 combines with J gene TRBJ1-2; no firm D call. The CDR3 consists of 13 residues. Germline values: CDR1 SNHLY, CDR2 FYNNEI. The V end was cut by 7 bases, the J end by 2 bases, with 11 bases between. The CDR3 region is CASTVQVNYGYTF. The CDR3 DNA reads TGTGCCAGCACCGTCCAGGTGAACTATGGCTACACCTTC. Full variable domain (rest looked up from reference TRBV2 and TRBJ1-2): EPEVTQTPSHQVTQMGQEVILRCVPISNHLYFYWYRQILGQKVEFLVSFYNNEISEKSEIFDDQFSVERPDGSNFTLKIRSTKLEDSAMYFCASTVQVNYGYTFGSGTRLTVV.

This chain links TRBV11-3 with TRBJ1-6; D uncertain. The CDR3 consists of 13 residues. Deletions cut 1 base from V and 8 bases from J, with 6 bases between. Germline CDR1 and CDR2: SGHNT and YENEEA. The CDR3 here is CASSLVRDSPLHF. In DNA, the CDR3 is TGTGCCAGCAGCTTAGTCCGGGATTCACCCCTCCACTTT.

CDR3 sequence (DNA): TGTGCCAGCAGGGGACAGGGGAGGGTTGGCTACACCTTC. Translated, it gives CASRGQGRVGYTF. The chain uses TRBV6-5 and TRBJ1-2; 10 bases fit TRBD1. V gave up 6 bases and J gave up 7 bases; unmatched junction bases: 5. Germline values: CDR1 MNHEY, CDR2 SVGAGI. This CDR3 is built from 13 residues.

The chain combines TRBV5-4 with TRBJ2-7, with 7 bases fitting TRBD2. The CDR3 sequence is 12 residues long. Germline V gene data show CDR1 as SGHNT and CDR2 as YYREEE (reference sequence). Unmatched junction bases numbered 0, after V lost 0 bases and J lost 6 bases. CDR3 residues: CASSLAGGEQYF. CDR3 bases: TGTGCCAGCAGCTTGGCGGGGGGCGAGCAGTACTTC.

There are many counts of this clone. The chain carries TRBV2 and TRBJ2-7, with D maybe TRBD1 (6 bases). Trimming stripped 7 bases from V and 1 base from J, with 8 bases between. CDR3 length equals 12 residues. The germline gives CDR1 SNHLY, CDR2 FYNNEI. The CDR3 DNA reads as TGTGCCAGCAAGGGGGATTCCTACGAGCAGTACTTC. Translation gives CASKGDSYEQYF.

This rearrangement joins TRBV19 to TRBJ2-7; 11 nucleotides agree with TRBD1. This CDR3 spans 15 amino acids. Germline CDR1 and CDR2: LNHDA and SQIVND (reference sequence). V lost 9 bases, J lost 0 bases, and 7 bases stayed unmatched. The chain's CDR3 is CASQFGTGGSYEQYF. The CDR3 nucleotides read TGTGCCAGCCAATTCGGGACAGGGGGCTCCTACGAGCAGTACTTC.

V is TRBV9 and J is TRBJ2-7, with 8 bases aligning to TRBD2. Germline CDR1 reads SGDLS; CDR2 reads YYNGEE. V was pared by 7 bases and J by 2 bases, with 5 bases of the junction left unmatched. The CDR3 covers 13 residues. Here the CDR3 DNA reads TGTGCCAGCGGAACGGGAGGGCCCTACGAGCAGTACTTC. Its translation: CASGTGGPYEQYF. The whole variable domain, filled in from reference TRBV9 and TRBJ2-7, reads DSGVTQTPKHLITATGQRVTLRCSPRSGDLSVYWYQQSLDQGLQFLIQYYNGEERAKGNILERFSAQQFPDLHSELNLSSLELGDSALYFCASGTGGPYEQYFGPGTRLTVT.

DNA for the CDR3: TGTGCCAGCAGTTCCACAGGGTCTAACTATGGCTACACCTTC. This translates into CASSSTGSNYGYTF. The chain is built from TRBV2 and TRBJ1-2; possibly TRBD1 for D (6 bases). CDR3 size: 14 residues. Per germline, CDR1 SNHLY and CDR2 FYNNEI. V was trimmed by 5 bases and J by 0 bases, leaving 10 bases between them.

Ten or more counts support this clone. The chain joins TRBV19 to TRBJ1-2; 9 nucleotides match TRBD1. This CDR3 has 16 amino acids. V gave up 8 bases and J gave up 4 bases; unmatched junction bases: 14. The germline V gene encodes CDR1 LNHDA and CDR2 SQIVND (reference sequence). The CDR3 DNA is TGTGCCAGTCGAAACAGGGGGCGCGAAAGGCTCTATGGCTACACCTTC. Amino acid sequence: CASRNRGRERLYGYTF.

This chain connects TRBV28 to TRBJ1-5; D unresolved. Germline V CDR1 and CDR2: MDHEN, SYDVKM. The CDR3 is 11 residues long. Trimming left V 7 bases short and J 3 bases short, with 4 bases between. The chain's CDR3 is CASNNNQPQHF. Written as DNA, the CDR3 is TGTGCCAGCAACAACAATCAGCCCCAGCATTTT.

The chain's CDR3 is CASIDPGRGRGYGYTF. CDR3 coding DNA: TGTGCCAGCATCGACCCGGGAAGGGGGCGCGGATATGGCTACACCTTC. V gene TRBV5-4 combines with J gene TRBJ1-2; 7 nucleotides agree with TRBD1. With 6 bases clipped from V and 5 bases from J, the junction kept 16 bases outside the gene matches. Per the germline V gene, CDR1 is SGHNT and CDR2 is YYREEE (reference sequence). This CDR3 is built from 16 residues.

This clone appeared a single time. The J gene is TRBJ1-2, the V gene TRBV18; no reliable D call. Trimming removed 3 bases from V and 8 bases from J, with 19 bases in between. Germline lookup yields CDR1 KGHSH and CDR2 LQKENI. This CDR3 is built from 15 residues. This CDR3 reads CASSPAVDPARGYTF. CDR3 sequence (DNA): TGTGCCAGCTCACCCGCCGTGGATCCAGCGAGGGGCTACACCTTC.

V and J are TRBV6-2 or TRBV6-3 and TRBJ1-1, with D tentatively TRBD1 (5 bases). This CDR3 is built from 14 residues. Trimming left V 0 bases short and J 6 bases short, with 11 bases between. Per the germline V gene, CDR1 is MNHEY and CDR2 is SVGEGT. CDR3 residues: CASSYSTELAEAFF. The CDR3 bases are TGTGCCAGCAGTTACTCGACAGAGCTGGCTGAAGCTTTCTTT.

A word on this clone: The same CDR3 arises from other DNA sequences in this sample as well. This chain links TRBV7-2 with TRBJ2-7, with D perhaps matching TRBD2 (6 bases). The ends were cut back, 1 base at V and 2 bases at J, with 9 bases in the middle. Germline V gene lookup returns CDR1 SGHTA and CDR2 FQGNSA. There are 14 residues in the CDR3. The CDR3 bases are TGTGCCAGCAGCTTAGAGGGCGGGACCTACGAGCAGTACTTC. This gives the protein CASSLEGGTYEQYF.

The V gene is TRBV27, the J gene TRBJ1-5, with no clear D. With 3 bases removed from V and 2 bases from J, the gap between germline ends came to 11 bases. Germline V gene sequence: CDR1 MNHEY, CDR2 SMNVEV (reference sequence). CDR3 length equals 15 residues. For the CDR3, the DNA is TGTGCCAGCAGTTTTGGCGGATATGGCAATCAGCCCCAGCATTTT. This encodes CASSFGGYGNQPQHF.

V gene TRBV4-3 combines with J gene TRBJ2-2, with 15 bases that match TRBD2. The junction had 5 bases not matched to a gene; V was cut back by 4 bases and J by 2 bases. The germline V gene has CDR1 LGHNA and CDR2 YSLEER. The CDR3 length is 18 residues. This chain's CDR3 is CASSPRTSGRGNTGELFF. CDR3 nucleotide sequence: TGCGCCAGCAGCCCCCGGACTAGCGGGAGGGGAAACACCGGGGAGCTGTTTTTT.

This chain connects TRBV5-6 to TRBJ1-1, with D possibly matching TRBD1 (5 bases). CDR3 length: 18 amino acids. Germline V CDR1 and CDR2: SGHDT, YYEEEE. With 3 bases removed from V and 0 bases from J, the gap between germline ends came to 21 bases. The CDR3 spells CASSWDRRGISMNTEAFF. CDR3 nucleotide sequence: TGTGCCAGCAGCTGGGATCGGAGGGGAATCTCCATGAACACTGAAGCTTTCTTT.

This sequence joins TRBV7-9 and TRBJ2-6, with D uncertain. The CDR3 length is 18 residues. The V gene lost 5 bases and the J gene lost 8 bases, with 25 bases spanning the gap. CDR1 and CDR2 from the germline V gene are SEHNR and FQNEAQ (reference sequence). CDR3 amino acids: CASSPTRPNPSLTNVLTF. Here the CDR3 DNA reads TGTGCCAGCAGCCCTACCCGCCCTAACCCCTCTCTGACCAACGTCCTGACTTTC.